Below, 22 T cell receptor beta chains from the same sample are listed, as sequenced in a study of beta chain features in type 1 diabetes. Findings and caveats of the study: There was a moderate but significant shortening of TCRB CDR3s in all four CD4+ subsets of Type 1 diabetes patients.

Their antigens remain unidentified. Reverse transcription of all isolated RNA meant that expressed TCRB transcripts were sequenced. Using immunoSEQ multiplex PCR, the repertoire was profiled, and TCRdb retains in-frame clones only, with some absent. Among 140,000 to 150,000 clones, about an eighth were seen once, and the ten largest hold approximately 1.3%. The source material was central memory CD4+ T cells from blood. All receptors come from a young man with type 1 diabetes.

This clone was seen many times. This CDR3 is CASTPQGLKTQYF. CDR3 nucleotides: TGTGCCAGCACCCCGCAAGGTTTAAAGACCCAGTACTTC. The chain combines TRBV21-1 with TRBJ2-5. TRBV21-1 counts as a pseudogene. The CDR3 has 13 residues.

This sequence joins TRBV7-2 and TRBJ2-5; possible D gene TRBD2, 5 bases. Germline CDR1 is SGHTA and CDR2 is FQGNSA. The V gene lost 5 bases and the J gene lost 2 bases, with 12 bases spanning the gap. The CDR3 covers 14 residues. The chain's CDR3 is CASSIIGLQETQYF. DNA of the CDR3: TGTGCCAGCAGCATAATCGGACTGCAAGAGACCCAGTACTTC. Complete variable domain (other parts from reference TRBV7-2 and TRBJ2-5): GAGVSQSPSNKVTEKGKDVELRCDPISGHTALYWYRQSLGQGLEFLIYFQGNSAPDKSGLPSDRFSAERTGGSVSTLTIQRTQQEDSAVYLCASSIIGLQETQYFGPGTRLLVL.

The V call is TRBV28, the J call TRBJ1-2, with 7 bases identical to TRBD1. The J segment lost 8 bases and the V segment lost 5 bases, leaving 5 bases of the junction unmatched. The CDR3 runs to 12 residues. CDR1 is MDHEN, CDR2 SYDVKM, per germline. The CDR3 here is CASSRQGQGYTF. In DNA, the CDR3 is TGTGCCAGCAGTCGACAGGGTCAAGGCTACACCTTC.

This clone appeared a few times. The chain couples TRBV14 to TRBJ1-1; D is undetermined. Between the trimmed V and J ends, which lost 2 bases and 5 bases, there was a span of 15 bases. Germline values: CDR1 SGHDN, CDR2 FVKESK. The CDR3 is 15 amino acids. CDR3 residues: CASSQRTERRTEAFF. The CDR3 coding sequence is TGTGCCAGCAGCCAAAGAACGGAACGGAGGACTGAAGCTTTCTTT.

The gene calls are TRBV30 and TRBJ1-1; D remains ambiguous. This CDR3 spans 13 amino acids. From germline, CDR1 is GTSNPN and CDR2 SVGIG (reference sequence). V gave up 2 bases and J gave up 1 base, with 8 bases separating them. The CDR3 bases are TGTGCCTGGAGTAGGACCGAGAACACTGAAGCTTTCTTT. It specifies CAWSRTENTEAFF.

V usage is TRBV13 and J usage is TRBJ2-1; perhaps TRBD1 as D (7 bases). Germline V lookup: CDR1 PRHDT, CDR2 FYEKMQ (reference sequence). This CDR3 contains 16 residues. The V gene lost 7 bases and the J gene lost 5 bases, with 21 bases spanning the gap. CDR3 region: CASTKPPRGADNEQFF. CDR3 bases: TGTGCCAGCACCAAACCCCCCAGGGGGGCAGACAATGAGCAGTTCTTC.

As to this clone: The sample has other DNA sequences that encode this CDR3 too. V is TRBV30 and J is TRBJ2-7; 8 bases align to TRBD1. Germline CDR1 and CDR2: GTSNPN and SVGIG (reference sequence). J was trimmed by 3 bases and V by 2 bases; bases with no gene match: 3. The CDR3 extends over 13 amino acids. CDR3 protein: CAWSLTGGYEQYF. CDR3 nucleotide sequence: TGTGCCTGGAGTTTAACAGGGGGCTACGAGCAGTACTTC.

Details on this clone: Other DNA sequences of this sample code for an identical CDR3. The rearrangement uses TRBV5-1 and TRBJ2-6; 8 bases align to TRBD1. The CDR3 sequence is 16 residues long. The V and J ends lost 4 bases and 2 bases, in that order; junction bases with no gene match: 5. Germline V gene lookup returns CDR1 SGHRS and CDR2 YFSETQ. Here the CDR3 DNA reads TGCGCCAGCAGCATCTTACAGGGGGCTGGGGCCAACGTCCTGACTTTC. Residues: CASSILQGAGANVLTF.

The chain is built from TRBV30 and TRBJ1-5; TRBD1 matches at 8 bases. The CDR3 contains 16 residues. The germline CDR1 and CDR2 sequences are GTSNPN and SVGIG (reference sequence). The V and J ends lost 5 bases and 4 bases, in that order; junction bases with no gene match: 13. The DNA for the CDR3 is TGTGCCTGGTCTGCCCCTTGGGGACAGGATAATCAGCCCCAGCATTTT. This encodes CAWSAPWGQDNQPQHF.

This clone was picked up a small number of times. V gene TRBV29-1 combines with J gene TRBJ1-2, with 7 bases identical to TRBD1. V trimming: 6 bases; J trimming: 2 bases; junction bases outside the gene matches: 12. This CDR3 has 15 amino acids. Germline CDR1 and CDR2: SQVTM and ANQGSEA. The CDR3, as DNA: TGCAGCGTCGAATGGACAGGAGGAGGCAACTATGGCTACACCTTC. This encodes CSVEWTGGGNYGYTF.

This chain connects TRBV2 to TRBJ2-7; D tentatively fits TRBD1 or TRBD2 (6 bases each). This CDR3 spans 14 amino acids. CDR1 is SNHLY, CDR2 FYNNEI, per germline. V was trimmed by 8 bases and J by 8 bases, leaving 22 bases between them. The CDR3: CASLSSDYQGKQYF. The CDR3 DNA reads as TGTGCCAGCCTGTCGTCGGACTATCAGGGGAAGCAGTACTTC.

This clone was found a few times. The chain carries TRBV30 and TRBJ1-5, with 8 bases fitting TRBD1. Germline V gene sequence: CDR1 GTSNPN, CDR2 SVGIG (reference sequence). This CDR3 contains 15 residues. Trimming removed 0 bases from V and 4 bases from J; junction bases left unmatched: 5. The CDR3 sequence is CAWSVQGARNQPQHF. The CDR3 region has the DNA TGTGCCTGGAGTGTTCAGGGGGCTAGGAATCAGCCCCAGCATTTT.

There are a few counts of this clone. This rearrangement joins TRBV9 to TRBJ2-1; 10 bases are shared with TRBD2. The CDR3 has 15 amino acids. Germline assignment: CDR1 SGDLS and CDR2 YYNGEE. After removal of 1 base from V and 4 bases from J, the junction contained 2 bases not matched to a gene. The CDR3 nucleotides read TGTGCCAGCAGCGTAACTAGCGGGGAGTACAATGAGCAGTTCTTC. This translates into CASSVTSGEYNEQFF.

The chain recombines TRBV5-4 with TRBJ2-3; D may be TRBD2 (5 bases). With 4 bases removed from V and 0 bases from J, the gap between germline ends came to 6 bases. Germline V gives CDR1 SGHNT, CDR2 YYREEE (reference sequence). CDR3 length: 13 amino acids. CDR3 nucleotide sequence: TGTGCCAGCAGCACGGGGAGCACAGATACGCAGTATTTT. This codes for CASSTGSTDTQYF.

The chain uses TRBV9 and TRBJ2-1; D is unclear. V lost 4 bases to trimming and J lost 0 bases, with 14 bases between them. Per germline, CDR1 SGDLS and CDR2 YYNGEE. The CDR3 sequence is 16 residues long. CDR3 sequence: CASSLLADISYNEQFF. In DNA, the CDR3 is TGTGCCAGCAGCCTCCTGGCAGATATCTCCTACAATGAGCAGTTCTTC.

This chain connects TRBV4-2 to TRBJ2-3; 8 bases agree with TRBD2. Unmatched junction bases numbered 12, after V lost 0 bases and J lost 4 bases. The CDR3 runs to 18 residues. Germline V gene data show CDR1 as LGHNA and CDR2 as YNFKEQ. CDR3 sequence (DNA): TGTGCCAGCAGCCAAGATAGGAGAACGGGGGGGCAGGCAGATACGCAGTATTTT. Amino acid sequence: CASSQDRRTGGQADTQYF.

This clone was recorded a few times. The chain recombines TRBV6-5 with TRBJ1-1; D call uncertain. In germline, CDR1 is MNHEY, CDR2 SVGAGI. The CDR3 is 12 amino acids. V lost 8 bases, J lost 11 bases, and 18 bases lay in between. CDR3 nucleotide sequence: TGTGCCAGCGTTGAAGCCAGGCAAGGGGCTTTCTTT. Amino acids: CASVEARQGAFF.

CDR3 sequence reads: CASSLDAGSSYEQYF. The DNA of the CDR3 is TGTGCCAGCAGCTTAGATGCAGGGAGCTCCTACGAGCAGTACTTC. The rearrangement links TRBV7-8 to TRBJ2-7; D is tentatively TRBD1 or TRBD2 (5 bases each). The CDR3 runs to 15 residues. The V gene's germline CDR1 is SGHVS and CDR2 FQNEAQ. Trimming removed 1 base from V and 0 bases from J, with 10 bases in between.

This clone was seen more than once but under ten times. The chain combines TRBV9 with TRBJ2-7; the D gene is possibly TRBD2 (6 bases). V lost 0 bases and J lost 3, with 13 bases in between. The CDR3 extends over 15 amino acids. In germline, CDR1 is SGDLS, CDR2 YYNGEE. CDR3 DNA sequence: TGTGCCAGCAGCGTAGATGGGGGGACCCACTACGAGCAGTACTTC. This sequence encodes CASSVDGGTHYEQYF.

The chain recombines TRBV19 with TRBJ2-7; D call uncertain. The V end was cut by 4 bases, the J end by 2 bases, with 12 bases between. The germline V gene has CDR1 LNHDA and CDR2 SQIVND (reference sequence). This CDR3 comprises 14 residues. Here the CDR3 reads CASSTPGLTYEQYF. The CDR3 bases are TGTGCCAGTAGTACCCCGGGCCTGACCTACGAGCAGTACTTC.

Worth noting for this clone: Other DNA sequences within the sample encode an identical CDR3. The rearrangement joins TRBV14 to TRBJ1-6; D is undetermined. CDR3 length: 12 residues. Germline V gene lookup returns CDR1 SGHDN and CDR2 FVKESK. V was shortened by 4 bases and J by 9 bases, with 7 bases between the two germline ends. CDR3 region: CASSRGGSPLHF. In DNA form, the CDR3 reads TGTGCCAGCAGCCGGGGAGGTTCACCCCTCCACTTT.

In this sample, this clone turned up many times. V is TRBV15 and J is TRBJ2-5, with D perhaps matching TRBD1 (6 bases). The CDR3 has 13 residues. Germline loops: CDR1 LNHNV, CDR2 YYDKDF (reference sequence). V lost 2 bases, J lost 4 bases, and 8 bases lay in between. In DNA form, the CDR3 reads TGTGCCACCAGCAGACTACAGGGAGAGACCCAGTACTTC. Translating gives CATSRLQGETQYF.